The 19 T cell receptor beta chains below come from one sample, sequenced in a study of T cells after yellow fever vaccination. TCRdb recomputed calls from the 5' RACE reads with MiXCR, one row per CDR3 protein. Altogether approximately 450,000 distinct CDR3 sequences are present, around 20% being singletons, with the ten largest covering about 18%. This material consisted of PBMCs, taken before the yellow fever booster vaccination. These receptors came from a man between 18 and 35 years old who received the YFV17D yellow fever vaccine.

This clonotype was picked up a small number of times. V is TRBV9 and J is TRBJ1-1, with D possibly TRBD1 on 6 matching bases. Trimming cost V 2 bases and J 3 bases, with 14 bases left between them. CDR1 and CDR2 (germline): SGDLS, YYNGEE. This CDR3 spans 15 amino acids. The CDR3 DNA reads TGTGCCAGCAGCGTGCAGGGGAACTCCCACACTGAAGCTTTCTTT. Its protein product is CASSVQGNSHTEAFF.

The chain employs TRBV7-9 and TRBJ2-2; D uncertain. The CDR3 runs 13 residues. Trimming stripped 4 bases from V and 3 bases from J, with 6 bases between. Germline V gene data show CDR1 as SEHNR and CDR2 as FQNEAQ (reference sequence). In DNA form, the CDR3 reads TGTGCCAGCAGCTCATTTGACACCGGGGAGCTGTTTTTT. Residues: CASSSFDTGELFF.

The chain joins TRBV23-1 to TRBJ2-4; 9 nucleotides match TRBD1. TRBV23-1 falls under the ORF class, with uncertain function. J gave up 0 bases and V 3 bases, and 15 bases lay outside the gene matches. This CDR3 comprises 20 residues. This CDR3 is CASSHRDRGSPSLAKNIQYF. Written as DNA, the CDR3 is TGCGCCAGCAGTCACCGCGACAGGGGGTCCCCCTCTTTAGCCAAAAACATTCAGTACTTC.

V usage is TRBV3-1 and J usage is TRBJ2-7; D possibly corresponds to TRBD2 (6 bases). V was pared by 4 bases and J by 3 bases, with 10 bases between. The CDR3 runs 13 residues. Per the germline V gene, CDR1 is LGHDT and CDR2 is YNNKEL (reference sequence). The CDR3 sequence: CASSLYGGYEQYV. Here the CDR3 DNA reads TGTGCCAGCAGCCTTTACGGGGGCTACGAGCAGTACGTC.

This clonotype was counted between two and nine times. The V call is TRBV5-1, the J call TRBJ1-5; tentative D call: TRBD1 (5 bases). Trimming pared 0 bases from V and 2 bases from J, leaving 9 bases between. CDR1 SGHRS and CDR2 YFSETQ come from the germline V gene. The CDR3 contains 15 residues. CDR3 sequence (DNA): TGCGCCAGCAGCTTGGCCAGGGAGGGCAATCAGCCCCAGCATTTT. Protein: CASSLAREGNQPQHF.

The chain is built from TRBV4-1 and TRBJ1-4, with no clear D. This CDR3 spans 13 amino acids. Trimming pared 3 bases from V and 8 bases from J, leaving 10 bases between. CDR1 is MGHRA, CDR2 YSYEKL, per germline. The CDR3 loop reads CASSHPRVEKLFF. CDR3 in DNA: TGCGCCAGCAGCCACCCTAGGGTGGAAAAACTGTTTTTT.

This chain uses TRBV7-9 with TRBJ1-1; D not certain. Germline CDR1 is SEHNR and CDR2 is FQNEAQ (reference sequence). There are 13 residues in the CDR3. V gave up 6 bases and J gave up 10 bases, with 18 bases separating them. The CDR3 coding sequence is TGTGCCAGCAGGGCAGTGGCTGAACCGGGAGCTTTCTTT. Protein sequence: CASRAVAEPGAFF.

This clonotype was seen more than once but under ten times. The chain has TRBV11-2 and TRBJ1-2; the match to TRBD1 covers 7 bases. Trimming cost V 6 bases and J 2 bases; bases outside gene matches: 6. The CDR3 spans 14 residues. CDR1 and CDR2 (germline): SGHAT, FQNNGV. In DNA form, the CDR3 reads TGTGCCAGCAGAAGAACAGGGGTGAACTATGGCTACACCTTC. It codes for CASRRTGVNYGYTF.

The J gene is TRBJ2-5, the V gene TRBV10-3; the D gene is possibly TRBD1 (6 bases). Germline V gene lookup returns CDR1 ENHRY and CDR2 SYGVKD. This CDR3 is 12 amino acids long. The V end was cut by 9 bases, the J end by 2 bases, with 10 bases between. This CDR3 reads CAIAGAQETQYF. The CDR3 nucleotides read TGTGCCATAGCAGGGGCGCAAGAGACCCAGTACTTC.

The chain combines TRBV7-2 with TRBJ1-2, with a possible D match to TRBD1 (5 bases). The V gene's germline CDR1 is SGHTA and CDR2 FQGNSA. Trimming cost V 2 bases and J 8 bases, with 12 bases left between them. The CDR3 length is 13 residues. The DNA for the CDR3 is TGTGCCAGCAGCTTATCAGGGCTAAGAGGCTACACCTTC. This codes for CASSLSGLRGYTF.

This clonotype was detected a few times. CDR3 sequence reads: CASKNGGHPFEQYF. The CDR3 DNA reads as TGTGCCAGCAAAAATGGGGGACACCCATTCGAGCAGTACTTC. V usage is TRBV27 and J usage is TRBJ2-7, with a possible D match to TRBD1 (6 bases). Germline V gene data show CDR1 as MNHEY and CDR2 as SMNVEV (reference sequence). This CDR3 has 14 amino acids. Trimming removed 7 bases at V and 6 bases at J, with 19 bases between.

The chain has TRBV4-1 and TRBJ2-1, with D possibly TRBD2 on 6 matching bases. The length of the CDR3 is 15 residues. Germline lookup yields CDR1 MGHRA and CDR2 YSYEKL. V shed 1 base and J shed 9 bases, with 16 bases lying between them. DNA for the CDR3: TGCGCCAGCAGCCAAGTCGATACCGGGCGGGGTGAGCAGTTCTTC. Translating gives CASSQVDTGRGEQFF.

The J gene is TRBJ2-5, the V gene TRBV7-3, with D maybe TRBD1 (6 bases). The V end lost 5 bases, the J end lost 5 bases, and 12 bases lay between the germline ends. CDR1 and CDR2 (germline): SGHTA, FQGTGA. The CDR3 runs to 13 residues. The DNA for the CDR3 is TGTGCCAGCAGCCTAAACAGGGTGGAGACCCAGTACTTC. Protein product: CASSLNRVETQYF.

This clonotype was seen a handful of times. The chain links TRBV5-6 to TRBJ1-5; D unresolved. The CDR3 extends over 12 amino acids. Deletions cut 4 bases from V and 5 bases from J, with 7 bases between. Germline-derived CDR1 and CDR2 are SGHDT and YYEEEE. The CDR3 DNA sequence: TGTGCCAGCAGCAGGAGTCATCAGCCCCAGCATTTT. This encodes CASSRSHQPQHF.

The genes are TRBV29-1 and TRBJ2-7, with 7 bases matching TRBD1. The CDR3 runs to 12 residues. Germline CDR1 and CDR2: SQVTM and ANQGSEA. V lost 5 bases to trimming and J lost 1 base; unmatched junction nucleotides: 2. Here the CDR3 reads CSVTGQSYEQYF. Here the CDR3 DNA reads TGCAGCGTTACGGGACAGTCCTACGAGCAGTACTTC.

The chain has TRBV18 and TRBJ1-2; TRBD1 is a possible D gene (6 bases). The germline V gene has CDR1 KGHSH and CDR2 LQKENI. The V end lost 0 bases, the J end lost 8 bases, and 19 bases lay between the germline ends. The CDR3 is 16 amino acids. The CDR3 reads CASSPPTWQGYNGYTF. The CDR3 nucleotides read TGTGCCAGCTCACCACCGACTTGGCAGGGGTATAACGGCTACACCTTC.

This clonotype appeared a few times. The chain has TRBV21-1 and TRBJ2-2. TRBV21-1 is shown as a pseudogene. CDR3 length equals 14 residues. The CDR3 sequence is CASSKEAYTGELFF. The CDR3 region has the DNA TGTGCCAGCAGCAAAGAGGCGTACACCGGGGAGCTGTTTTTT.

In regard to this clonotype: Compared with germline, one end of the junction differs, possibly owing to a read error. The rearrangement links TRBV7-2 to TRBJ2-3; D might be TRBD2 (5 bases). CDR1 is SGHTA, CDR2 FQGNSA, per germline. The CDR3 has 14 amino acids. This CDR3 reads CASGLVLAADTQYF. The CDR3 DNA sequence: TGTGCCAGCGGCTTAGTTCTAGCTGCAGATACGCAGTATTTT.

The chain has TRBV7-2 and TRBJ2-4, with TRBD1 as a possible D gene (6 bases). The ends were cut back, 5 bases at V and 3 bases at J, with 17 bases in the middle. Germline V gene sequence: CDR1 SGHTA, CDR2 FQGNSA. This CDR3 region has 16 residues. CDR3 protein: CASSTAGTPHKNIQYF. The CDR3 nucleotides are TGTGCCAGCAGCACCGCAGGGACACCGCACAAAAACATTCAGTACTTC.